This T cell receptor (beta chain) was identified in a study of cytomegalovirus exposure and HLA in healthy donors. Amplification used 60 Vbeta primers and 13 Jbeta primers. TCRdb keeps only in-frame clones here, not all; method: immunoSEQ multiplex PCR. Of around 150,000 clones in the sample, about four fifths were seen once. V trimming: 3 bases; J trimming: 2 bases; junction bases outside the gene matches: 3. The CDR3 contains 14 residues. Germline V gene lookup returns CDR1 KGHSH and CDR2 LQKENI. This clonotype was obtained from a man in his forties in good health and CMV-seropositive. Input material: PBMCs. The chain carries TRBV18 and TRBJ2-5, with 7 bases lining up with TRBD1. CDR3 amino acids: CASSPGQIQETQYF. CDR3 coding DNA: TGTGCCAGCTCACCGGGACAGATACAAGAGACCCAGTACTTC. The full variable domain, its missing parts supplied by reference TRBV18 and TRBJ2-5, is NAGVMQNPRHLVRRRGQEARLRCSPMKGHSHVYWYRQLPEEGLKFMVYLQKENIIDESGMPKERFSAEFPKEGPSILRIQQVVRGDSAAYFCASSPGQIQETQYFGPGTRLLVL.